This T cell receptor beta chain was captured by sequencing in a study of T-cell memory formation after mild COVID-19. General study results and limits: CD8+ contracting clones occupied EMRA, while CD4+ ones occupied mainly CM and EM. The pre-infection memory compartment contained some responding clones, suggesting cross-reactive memory joined.

This CDR3 spans 16 amino acids. V lost 6 bases to trimming and J lost 5 bases, with 19 bases between them. This clonotype was detected a few times. Antigen: not known. Using constant-segment primers, 5'RACE produced TCR alpha and TCR beta cDNA libraries carrying sample barcodes and UMIs. TCRdb independently ran MiXCR on the 5' RACE reads; one entry per CDR3 protein. The sample holds roughly 600,000 distinct CDR3 sequences, approximately 19% seen once. The V call is TRBV12-3 or TRBV12-4, the J call TRBJ1-4, with D perhaps matching TRBD1 (6 bases). The source of this sequence is an adult woman who had mild COVID-19 (a few samples of this study predate the infection). Cell type and time point are not known. Sequenced input: PBMCs or a T cell subset sorted from them (not recorded which). This CDR3 is CASRPKGGLENEKLFF. The CDR3 DNA follows: TGTGCCAGCAGACCAAAGGGGGGACTGGAGAATGAAAAACTGTTTTTT.